The 15 T cell receptor beta chains below come from one sample, sequenced in a study of blood T cell repertoires in COVID-19. The data were produced by immunoSEQ multiplex PCR, yet TCRdb's version contains in-frame clones alone and is incomplete. Of roughly 100,000 clones listed, more than 75% are singletons. The sequencing input was peripheral blood. The source is a human donor in a cohort sampled during active COVID-19.

The J gene is TRBJ2-7, the V gene TRBV3-1 (or the pseudogene TRBV3-2); D not certain. Germline V gene lookup returns CDR1 LGHDT and CDR2 YNNKEL (reference sequence). The CDR3 loop spans 12 amino acids. Trimming took off 1 base at V and 5 bases at J, with 6 bases between the two ends. CDR3 DNA sequence: TGTGCCAGCAGCCAAGGGCCGAACGAGCAGTACTTC. Translation gives CASSQGPNEQYF.

This clone was seen a few times. The chain carries TRBV5-6 and TRBJ1-5; D may be TRBD1 (5 bases). Germline V gene lookup returns CDR1 SGHDT and CDR2 YYEEEE. The CDR3 length is 16 residues. The V end lost 4 bases, the J end lost 7 bases, and 21 bases lay between the germline ends. The CDR3 loop is CASSPGGGSVGQPQHF. CDR3 in DNA: TGTGCCAGCAGCCCCGGCGGGGGGTCGGTGGGCCAGCCCCAGCATTTT.

The chain uses TRBV19 and TRBJ2-7; D not certain. Germline V gene data show CDR1 as LNHDA and CDR2 as SQIVND (reference sequence). The CDR3 runs 13 residues. Trimming left V 5 bases short and J 1 base short, with 9 bases between. In DNA form, the CDR3 reads TGTGCCAGTAGTCATCTCGGGTCCTACGAGCAGTACTTC. Translation gives CASSHLGSYEQYF.

The chain uses TRBV3-1 (or the pseudogene TRBV3-2) and TRBJ2-1; 8 nucleotides align to TRBD2. The trim removed 2 bases at V and 1 base at J, leaving 4 bases unmatched. This CDR3 contains 16 residues. The germline CDR1 and CDR2 sequences are LGHDT and YNNKEL (reference sequence). The CDR3 sequence is CASSQPTSGSYNEQFF. The DNA of the CDR3 is TGTGCCAGCAGCCAACCTACTAGCGGATCCTACAATGAGCAGTTCTTC.

The gene calls are TRBV5-1 and TRBJ2-7; D is unclear. The germline V gene encodes CDR1 SGHRS and CDR2 YFSETQ. The CDR3 sequence is 13 residues long. The ends were cut back, 0 bases at V and 3 bases at J, with 7 bases in the middle. In nucleotides, the CDR3 is TGCGCCAGCAGCTTGGATACATTCTACGAGCAGTACTTC. Its translation: CASSLDTFYEQYF.

This clone has a single count. This chain uses TRBV6-6 with TRBJ2-1, with D perhaps matching TRBD1 (8 bases). Trimming pared 7 bases from V and 5 bases from J, leaving 18 bases between. This CDR3 is built from 15 residues. Germline CDR1 reads MNHNY; CDR2 reads SVGAGI (reference sequence). DNA for the CDR3: TGTGCCAGCACTAAATACAGGGGGGGGAACAATGAGCAGTTCTTC. Its translation: CASTKYRGGNNEQFF.

This rearrangement joins TRBV19 to TRBJ2-1; 12 positions agree with TRBD2. Germline lookup yields CDR1 LNHDA and CDR2 SQIVND (reference sequence). Unmatched junction bases numbered 13, after V lost 6 bases and J lost 7 bases. The CDR3 is 17 residues long. CDR3 in amino acids: CASSIRFLAGGRNEQFF. The CDR3 bases are TGTGCCAGTAGCATCCGATTCCTAGCGGGGGGGCGTAATGAGCAGTTCTTC.

The chain combines TRBV10-3 with TRBJ1-3, with D uncertain. V lost 9 bases and J lost 6, with 18 bases in between. The germline gives CDR1 ENHRY, CDR2 SYGVKD. The CDR3 covers 14 residues. The CDR3 region is CAIRRFGEVNTIYF. The CDR3 DNA follows: TGTGCCATAAGAAGGTTTGGTGAGGTAAACACCATATATTTT.

The gene calls are TRBV11-3 and TRBJ2-1, with 9 bases fitting TRBD1. The CDR3 contains 15 residues. The germline V gene encodes CDR1 SGHNT and CDR2 YENEEA. V gave up 5 bases and J gave up 9 bases; unmatched junction bases: 11. Here the CDR3 reads CASSPGTGNFGEQFF. CDR3 sequence (DNA): TGTGCCAGCAGCCCCGGGACAGGGAACTTTGGTGAGCAGTTCTTC.

This sequence joins TRBV7-2 and TRBJ2-5; 8 bases are shared with TRBD2. With V trimmed by 2 bases and J by 4 bases, 12 bases remained unmatched. There are 17 residues in the CDR3. Germline CDR1 and CDR2: SGHTA and FQGNSA. The CDR3 here is CASSLFAGGAVGETQYF. The CDR3 DNA reads TGTGCCAGCAGCTTATTTGCCGGGGGGGCCGTTGGAGAGACCCAGTACTTC.

V usage is TRBV12-3 or TRBV12-4 and J usage is TRBJ1-2; 7 bases agree with TRBD1. V shed 7 bases and J 3 bases; nucleotides not matched to a gene: 5. CDR3 size: 13 residues. CDR3 nucleotide sequence: TGTGCCAGCACGGCACAGGGGCACTATGGCTACACCTTC. Encoded protein: CASTAQGHYGYTF.

The CDR3 DNA follows: TGTGCCAGCAGCCCCCAAGGGAGGGGCGCGGAGACCCAGTACTTC. Translation gives CASSPQGRGAETQYF. The rearrangement joins TRBV7-2 to TRBJ2-5, with 7 positions matching TRBD2. The trim removed 5 bases at V and 5 bases at J, leaving 11 bases unmatched. The CDR3 runs 15 residues. Germline V gene lookup returns CDR1 SGHTA and CDR2 FQGNSA.

A single count supports this clone. The chain joins TRBV27 to TRBJ2-7; 9 nucleotides line up with TRBD1. Germline CDR1 MNHEY, CDR2 SMNVEV (reference sequence). J gave up 5 bases and V 7 bases, and 9 bases lay outside the gene matches. The CDR3 totals 14 residues. CDR3 amino acids: CASKGGTGSHEQYF. The CDR3 DNA reads TGTGCCAGCAAAGGCGGGACAGGGTCCCACGAGCAGTACTTC.

V usage is TRBV6-2 or TRBV6-3 and J usage is TRBJ2-1; D possibly corresponds to TRBD2 (6 bases). The CDR3 has 16 amino acids. CDR1 is MNHEY, CDR2 SVGEGT, per germline. Trimming stripped 4 bases from V and 6 bases from J, with 19 bases between. The CDR3 loop reads CASSSPGRAGTNEQFF. The CDR3 DNA is TGTGCCAGCAGTTCCCCCGGGCGGGCGGGGACCAATGAGCAGTTCTTC.

This rearrangement joins TRBV19 to TRBJ2-2; possible D gene TRBD1, 5 bases. V was trimmed by 0 bases and J by 6 bases, leaving 11 bases between them. The CDR3 length is 15 residues. Germline lookup yields CDR1 LNHDA and CDR2 SQIVND (reference sequence). CDR3 DNA sequence: TGTGCCAGTAGTATAGATGCAGGGTGGTCCGGGGAGCTGTTTTTT. Translation gives CASSIDAGWSGELFF.